The present T cell receptor beta chain was sequenced within a study of blood T cell repertoires in COVID-19. Across the study: Italy, Spain and the United States were the sources of the convalescent and acute COVID-19 samples. PBMCs, B-cell-depleted T cells, or T cells were the source of the cDNA or gDNA that made up the material.

As handled by the study authors: Amplification of reference gene primers was used by the study to estimate nucleated cell counts. Clones were sequenced by immunoSEQ multiplex PCR, and TCRdb holds only the in-frame ones, with some missing. That table is the source of V, J and clone size, and D and trimming were worked out from the DNA. The table lists around 150,000 clones, about 85% of them singletons, with around 3.2% in the top ten. The CDR3 totals 15 residues. Trimming pared 4 bases from V and 7 bases from J, leaving 15 bases between. Looked up from germline, CDR1 is SGHNT and CDR2 is YYREEE (reference sequence).

The TCR sequence derives from a human donor with acute or convalescent COVID-19. The donor label of this sample is uncertain. The rearrangement links TRBV5-4 to TRBJ1-6, with D maybe TRBD1 (5 bases). The sample consisted of peripheral blood. CDR3: CASSLWGDRNSPLHF. Written as DNA, the CDR3 is TGTGCCAGCAGCCTGTGGGGGGATCGGAATTCACCCCTCCACTTT.